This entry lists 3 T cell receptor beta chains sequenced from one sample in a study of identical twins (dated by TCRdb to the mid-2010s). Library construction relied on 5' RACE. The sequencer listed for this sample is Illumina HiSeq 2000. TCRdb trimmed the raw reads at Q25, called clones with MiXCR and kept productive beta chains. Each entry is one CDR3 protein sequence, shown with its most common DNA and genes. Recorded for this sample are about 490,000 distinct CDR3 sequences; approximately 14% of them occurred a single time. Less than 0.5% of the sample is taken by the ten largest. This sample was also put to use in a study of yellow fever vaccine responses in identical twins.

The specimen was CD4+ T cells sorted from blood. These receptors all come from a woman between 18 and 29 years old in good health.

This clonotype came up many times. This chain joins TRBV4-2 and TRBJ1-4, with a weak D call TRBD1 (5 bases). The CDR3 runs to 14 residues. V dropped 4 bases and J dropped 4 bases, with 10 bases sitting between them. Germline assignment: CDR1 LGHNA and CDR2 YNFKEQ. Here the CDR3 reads CASSRGPDNEKLFF. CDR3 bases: TGTGCCAGCAGCCGGGGACCGGATAATGAAAAACTGTTTTTT.

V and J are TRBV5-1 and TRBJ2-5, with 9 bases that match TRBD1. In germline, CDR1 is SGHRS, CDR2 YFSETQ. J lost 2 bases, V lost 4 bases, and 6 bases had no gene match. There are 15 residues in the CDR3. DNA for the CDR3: TGCGCCAGCAGCACTGGGACAGGGATTCAAGAGACCCAGTACTTC. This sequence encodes CASSTGTGIQETQYF.

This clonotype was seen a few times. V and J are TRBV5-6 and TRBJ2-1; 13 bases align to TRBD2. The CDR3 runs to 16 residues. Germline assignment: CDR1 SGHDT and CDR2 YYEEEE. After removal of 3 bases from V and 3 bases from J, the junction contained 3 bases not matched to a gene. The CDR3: CASSSGTSGIYNEQFF. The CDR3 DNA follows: TGTGCCAGCAGCTCCGGGACTAGCGGGATCTACAATGAGCAGTTCTTC.